The T cell receptor beta chain under discussion was sequenced for a study of patients and donors after allogeneic stem cell transplantation. V trimming: 6 bases; J trimming: 5 bases; junction bases outside the gene matches: 12. Germline loops: CDR1 MNHNS, CDR2 SASEGT. The CDR3 length is 17 residues. TCRdb reprocessed the RT-PCR reads via MiXCR and lists one record per CDR3 protein. The sample includes hundreds of thousands of distinct CDR3 sequences, roughly 17% seen only once; the top ten take over 6%. This TCR was sampled from a human donor who was either an allogeneic HSCT recipient or a stem cell or donor lymphocyte infusion donor (not recorded which). It is not recorded whose cells these are; they may come from a transplant donor. The chain combines TRBV6-1 with TRBJ2-3; 12 bases match TRBD1. The sample consisted of blood, either unsorted or a sorted T cell fraction (not recorded which). The chain's CDR3 is CASSQTRDRGHKDTQYF. Written as DNA, the CDR3 is TGTGCCAGCAGCCAAACCCGGGACAGGGGGCATAAAGATACGCAGTATTTT.